This TCR beta chain comes out of a study of T cells in Graves' hyperthyroidism and ophthalmopathy. TCR beta CDR3 regions were amplified from RNA. An initial round of RT-PCR targeting the TCR CDR3 relied on the HTBI primer set. One entry per CDR3 protein results from TCRdb running MiXCR on the multiplex PCR reads. The sample holds approximately 590,000 distinct CDR3 sequences, roughly 14% seen once. Hyperthyroidism, newly diagnosed and lasting under 2 months, affected patients aged 18 to 65. An approximately 10 ml volume of fresh peripheral blood provided the PBMCs. The V gene's germline CDR1 is SGHRS and CDR2 YFSETQ. The CDR3 consists of 13 residues. This clonotype was observed many times. At one boundary the junction diverges from the germline segment, which might be a read error.

The receptor comes from a woman aged 25 to 39 with Graves' hyperthyroidism. The sample consisted of blood. J is TRBJ2-3 and V is TRBV5-1, with D hard to call. This chain's CDR3 is CASSLEVTDTQYF. DNA of the CDR3: TGTGCCAGCAGCTTAGAAGTTACAGATACGCAGTATTTT.